These T cell receptor beta chains were read from a single sample in a study of T cells after yellow fever vaccination. TCRdb used MiXCR to reprocess the 5' RACE reads, holding one entry per CDR3 protein. This sample yields 250,000 to 300,000 distinct CDR3 sequences, of which roughly 13% are seen a single time; about 0.54% belongs to the top ten. Specimen: CD4+ T cells sorted from PBMCs, collected 45 days after the yellow fever booster vaccination. These receptors all come from a man aged 25-45 years who received the YFV17D yellow fever vaccine. Each CDR3 is given with its conserved first and last residue. The order of the fields is D gene, J gene, clone size, V gene, CDR3 DNA, CDR3 protein. D genes are given only for firm matches. Only part of the rows carry a size: once, few, many, or a class if the clone is expanded.

>.|TRBJ2-7|.|TRBV6-1
TGTGCCAGCAGCCCCCGGGAGACTGGATACAAGCAGTACTTC
CASSPRETGYKQYF
>.|TRBJ2-5|.|TRBV5-1
TGCGCCAGCAGCCAAACAGGGGAGACCCAGTACTTC
CASSQTGETQYF
>.|TRBJ2-5|few|TRBV7-9
TGTGCCAGCACCCTCCCGGGGGGCGAGGAGACCCAGTACTTC
CASTLPGGEETQYF
>.|TRBJ1-5|few|TRBV9
TGTGCCAGCAGCGTAGGACAGCCGGGGCAGCCCCAGCATTTT
CASSVGQPGQPQHF
>.|TRBJ2-7|.|TRBV20-1
TGCAGTGCTGGAATCCGGGACCCATCCCGGGAGCAGTACTTC
CSAGIRDPSREQYF
>TRBD2|TRBJ2-1|many|TRBV20-1
TGCAGTTCAAGACTAGCGGGAGGCGGTGAGCAGTTCTTC
CSSRLAGGGEQFF
>.|TRBJ2-5|.|TRBV19
TGTGCCAGTAGTCGCTACTCGGCACAAGAGACCCAGTACTTC
CASSRYSAQETQYF
>.|TRBJ1-1|.|TRBV7-8
TGTGCCAGCAGCTCAAGGGGCCACCTGAACACTGAAGCTTTCTTT
CASSSRGHLNTEAFF
>.|TRBJ2-3|.|TRBV6-2/TRBV6-3
TGTGCCAGCAGTTTTAGATCTGGGCACCCAGATACGCAGTATTTT
CASSFRSGHPDTQYF
>.|TRBJ2-1|.|TRBV20-1
TGCAGTGCTAGACAGGGAGGCTCCTACAATGAGCAGTTCTTC
CSARQGGSYNEQFF
>TRBD2|TRBJ2-7|few|TRBV7-2
TGTGCCAGCAGCAAGGGACTAGCGGGAGGTTACGAGCAGTACTTC
CASSKGLAGGYEQYF
>TRBD2|TRBJ2-2|.|TRBV6-5
TGTGCCAGCAGTTTATTTTCGGGCGCGGGAGAAACCGGGGAGCTGTTTTTT
CASSLFSGAGETGELFF
>.|TRBJ1-6|.|TRBV7-8
TGTGCCAGCAGCCTCCGGGACCGACGGTTATATAATTCACCCCTCCACTTT
CASSLRDRRLYNSPLHF
>TRBD1|TRBJ2-2|few|TRBV6-1
TGTGCCAGCAGACAGGGGGCTTACACCGGGGAGCTGTTTTTT
CASRQGAYTGELFF
>.|TRBJ2-5|few|TRBV18
TGTGCCAGCTCACCTAACCTGGGAGAGACCCAGTACTTC
CASSPNLGETQYF
>.|TRBJ2-1|.|TRBV20-1
TGCAGTGCTAGTCGACCTAGAACATCCTACAATGAGCAGTTCTTC
CSASRPRTSYNEQFF
>.|TRBJ1-5|.|TRBV29-1
TGCAGCGTTGTGTTTATTGCGGGGGATAATCAGCCCCAGCATTTT
CSVVFIAGDNQPQHF
>TRBD2|TRBJ2-1|few|TRBV20-1
TGCAGTGCGGTCCACTTGGGCGGGAGGGCCAATGAGCAGTTCTTC
CSAVHLGGRANEQFF
>.|TRBJ1-2|few|TRBV6-5
TGTGCCAGCCAGCAGGTGTGGGAGGGTTATGGCTACACCTTC
CASQQVWEGYGYTF
>TRBD2|TRBJ2-5|few|TRBV5-1
TGCGCCAGCAGTGCACTAGCGGGAGCGAGAGAGACCCAGTACTTC
CASSALAGARETQYF
>TRBD2|TRBJ2-5|many|TRBV20-1
TGCAGTGCTTGGACTAGCGGGAGGGGAGACCAGTACTTC
CSAWTSGRGDQYF
>TRBD1|TRBJ2-3|.|TRBV7-2
TGTGCCAGCAGCTTGGGGACAGGCCATACGCAGTATTTT
CASSLGTGHTQYF
>TRBD2|TRBJ2-1|.|TRBV7-8
TGTGCCAGCAGCCCCAGGGTGACTAGCACGCAGTTCTTC
CASSPRVTSTQFF
>TRBD2|TRBJ2-3|.|TRBV6-2/TRBV6-3
TGTGCCAGCAGTTCGGCTAGCGGGAGGACAAATACGCAGTATTTT
CASSSASGRTNTQYF